The 17 T cell receptor beta chains below were found in one sample sequenced in a study of shared clonotypes between healthy human individuals. Using immunoSEQ multiplex PCR, the repertoire was profiled, and TCRdb retains in-frame clones only, with some absent. Of roughly 2 million clones listed, approximately 96% are singletons. Source material: naive CD4+ T cells sorted from blood. Subset indicated: CD45RA+ positively selected. The receptors originated from a young man in good health.

V is TRBV10-3 and J is TRBJ2-2, with 11 bases that match TRBD1. Germline trimming cut 2 bases from V and 5 bases from J; bases unmatched to any gene: 4. Germline V gene data show CDR1 as ENHRY and CDR2 as SYGVKD. There are 16 residues in the CDR3. CDR3 amino acids: CAISEGTGGRTGELFF. Written as DNA, the CDR3 is TGTGCCATCAGTGAGGGGACAGGGGGTAGGACCGGGGAGCTGTTTTTT.

This chain links TRBV10-2 with TRBJ2-1; 9 bases fit TRBD2. There are 14 residues in the CDR3. Germline CDR1 WSHSY, CDR2 SAAADI. V shed 5 bases, J shed 5 bases, and the junction held 4 bases outside the gene matches. CDR3 amino acids: CASSRSGGNNEQFF. In DNA form, the CDR3 reads TGCGCCAGCAGTCGTAGCGGGGGAAACAATGAGCAGTTCTTC.

A remark on this clone: Other DNA sequences in the sample encode the same CDR3. This sequence joins TRBV9 and TRBJ2-3; 9 nucleotides align to TRBD2. V lost 0 bases to trimming and J lost 4 bases; unmatched junction nucleotides: 3. The CDR3 loop spans 15 amino acids. Germline V lookup: CDR1 SGDLS, CDR2 YYNGEE. CDR3 residues: CASSVVSGSADTQYF. The CDR3, as DNA: TGTGCCAGCAGCGTAGTTAGCGGGAGTGCAGATACGCAGTATTTT.

J is TRBJ2-1 and V is TRBV2; 12 bases are shared with TRBD1. The CDR3 length is 13 residues. CDR1 and CDR2 (germline): SNHLY, FYNNEI. After removal of 8 bases from V and 8 bases from J, the junction contained 4 bases not matched to a gene. The CDR3: CASRGTGGHEQFF. CDR3 DNA: TGTGCCAGCCGGGGGACAGGGGGCCATGAGCAGTTCTTC.

The chain links TRBV28 to TRBJ2-2; TRBD1 aligns across 9 bases. This CDR3 comprises 14 residues. CDR1 and CDR2 from the germline V gene are MDHEN and SYDVKM. Trimming cost V 11 bases and J 5 bases; bases outside gene matches: 9. As DNA, the CDR3 is TGTGCCTCCTGGGACAGGGATACGACCGGGGAGCTGTTTTTT. Protein: CASWDRDTTGELFF.

This clone occurred once. V is TRBV6-1 and J is TRBJ2-1, with 10 bases that match TRBD2. The CDR3 sequence is 18 residues long. The germline V gene encodes CDR1 MNHNS and CDR2 SASEGT. Losses at the gene ends were 4 bases for V and 5 bases for J; bases not matched to a gene: 14. The CDR3 sequence: CASSAGTSVSRGNNEQFF. The CDR3 nucleotides read TGTGCCAGCAGTGCCGGGACTAGCGTATCAAGGGGGAACAATGAGCAGTTCTTC.

With regard to this clone: Other DNA sequences in this sample translate to the same CDR3. The chain is built from TRBV7-2 and TRBJ2-5; TRBD2 is a possible D gene (5 bases). This CDR3 comprises 14 residues. The V end was cut by 1 base, the J end by 1 base, with 7 bases between. Looked up from germline, CDR1 is SGHTA and CDR2 is FQGNSA. CDR3 sequence: CASSLDRGQETQYF. In DNA, the CDR3 is TGTGCCAGCAGCTTAGACCGGGGCCAAGAGACCCAGTACTTC.

The genes are TRBV4-3 and TRBJ1-5; D gene unclear. V lost 5 bases and J 6 bases, leaving 11 bases between the germline ends. Germline lookup yields CDR1 LGHNA and CDR2 YSLEER. The CDR3 spans 13 residues. The CDR3 bases are TGCGCCAGCAGCATAAGGGTTGGTCAGCCCCAGCATTTT. This codes for CASSIRVGQPQHF.

This clone was observed once. The chain combines TRBV9 with TRBJ2-4; no firm D call. This CDR3 is 14 amino acids long. CDR1 and CDR2 from the germline V gene are SGDLS and YYNGEE. The ends were cut back, 4 bases at V and 3 bases at J, with 11 bases in the middle. This chain's CDR3 is CASSPDNGKNIQYF. The DNA for the CDR3 is TGTGCCAGCAGCCCCGATAACGGCAAAAACATTCAGTACTTC.

V is TRBV27 and J is TRBJ2-6, with D perhaps matching TRBD1 (6 bases). The germline gives CDR1 MNHEY, CDR2 SMNVEV (reference sequence). With 5 bases removed from V and 1 base from J, the gap between germline ends came to 21 bases. This CDR3 contains 19 residues. The CDR3: CASSKTLQGRLSGANVLTF. The CDR3, as DNA: TGTGCCAGCAGTAAAACCTTACAGGGTAGGCTGTCTGGGGCCAACGTCCTGACTTTC.

This clone was picked up one time. The junction and the germline gene differ at one end; a read error may be behind it. The chain uses TRBV5-4 and TRBJ2-5; D may be TRBD1 (5 bases). Per germline, CDR1 SGHNT and CDR2 YYREEE (reference sequence). The CDR3 loop spans 12 amino acids. CDR3 nucleotide sequence: TGTGCCAGCAGCCTTTTGGACACCTCGGAGCACTTC. Its protein is CASSLLDTSEHF.

The genes are TRBV10-3 and TRBJ2-5; unclear D gene. This CDR3 is built from 14 residues. Germline V CDR1 and CDR2: ENHRY, SYGVKD. V lost 0 bases and J lost 4, with 9 bases in between. The CDR3 protein is CAISESQVGETQYF. The CDR3 nucleotides read TGTGCCATCAGTGAGTCTCAGGTCGGAGAGACCCAGTACTTC.

Details on this clone: The same CDR3 arises from other DNA sequences in this sample as well. The chain carries TRBV30 and TRBJ1-2, with D unresolved. The V end lost 1 base, the J end lost 7 bases, and 7 bases lay between the germline ends. Germline-derived CDR1 and CDR2 are GTSNPN and SVGIG (reference sequence). The CDR3 totals 11 residues. DNA of the CDR3: TGTGCCTGGAGTGCCGGATCTGGCTACACCTTC. It specifies CAWSAGSGYTF.

The V call is TRBV9, the J call TRBJ2-7; tentative D call: TRBD1 (6 bases). Per the germline V gene, CDR1 is SGDLS and CDR2 is YYNGEE. This CDR3 comprises 14 residues. Trimming took 4 bases from V and 0 from J, leaving 11 bases between them. The CDR3 reads CASSPDRVSYEQYF. As DNA, the CDR3 is TGTGCCAGCAGCCCGGACAGAGTCTCCTACGAGCAGTACTTC.

V gene TRBV11-3 combines with J gene TRBJ2-5; a weak D match, TRBD1 (6 bases). This CDR3 region has 16 residues. Germline V lookup: CDR1 SGHNT, CDR2 YENEEA. The ends were cut back, 4 bases at V and 2 bases at J, with 17 bases in the middle. CDR3 bases: TGTGCCAGCAGCTCCCGGGACACCATCCTTCAAGAGACCCAGTACTTC. The encoded protein is CASSSRDTILQETQYF.

The J gene is TRBJ2-1, the V gene TRBV2; TRBD2 might be the D (7 bases). V lost 6 bases and J 8 bases, leaving 14 bases between the germline ends. The germline gives CDR1 SNHLY, CDR2 FYNNEI. The CDR3 runs to 13 residues. In DNA, the CDR3 is TGTGCCAGCAGACCGGACGGGGGGCATGAGCAGTTCTTC. It translates to CASRPDGGHEQFF.

This sequence joins TRBV5-8 and TRBJ2-7; D gene uncertain. Germline V lookup: CDR1 SGHTS, CDR2 YDEGEE. The length of the CDR3 is 11 residues. Trimming stripped 2 bases from V and 9 bases from J, with 9 bases between. Here the CDR3 DNA reads TGTGCCAGCAGCTTAGCTCTCGGGCAGTACTTC. Protein sequence: CASSLALGQYF.